Below are 15 T cell receptor beta chains sequenced from a single sample in a study of T cells after yellow fever vaccination. MiXCR, run by TCRdb on the 5' RACE reads, gives a single entry per CDR3 protein. The data hold a few hundred thousand distinct CDR3 sequences, with roughly 3.5% observed a single time. The sequencing used PBMCs, collected on the day of the yellow fever booster vaccination. The origin of the receptors is a man younger than 30 who received the YFV17D yellow fever vaccine.

The J gene is TRBJ2-1, the V gene TRBV4-2; D might be TRBD1 or TRBD2, each matching 5 bases. Trimming left V 0 bases short and J 2 bases short, with 11 bases between. CDR1 LGHNA and CDR2 YNFKEQ come from the germline V gene. This CDR3 region has 16 residues. The CDR3 DNA sequence: TGTGCCAGCAGCCAAGATCTTTTGGGGGCCTACAATGAGCAGTTCTTC. It codes for CASSQDLLGAYNEQFF.

This clonotype has at least ten counts. The gene calls are TRBV4-3 and TRBJ1-1; no reliable D call. The CDR3 sequence is 15 residues long. Germline V CDR1 and CDR2: LGHNA, YSLEER. V was shortened by 2 bases and J by 4 bases, with 14 bases between the two germline ends. CDR3 protein: CASSQYQASSTEAFF. The CDR3, as DNA: TGCGCCAGCAGCCAATACCAGGCGTCAAGCACTGAAGCTTTCTTT.

This clonotype has more than one count but fewer than ten. The chain carries TRBV7-8 and TRBJ1-1; the D is unclear. The CDR3 spans 13 residues. CDR1 is SGHVS and CDR2 is FQNEAQ in the germline V gene. V was cut by 5 bases and J by 10 bases, with 17 bases left in between. The CDR3 sequence: CASSPEWALGAFF. CDR3 sequence (DNA): TGTGCCAGCAGCCCGGAGTGGGCCCTTGGAGCTTTCTTT. Combining the CDR3 with reference TRBV7-8 and TRBJ1-1 gives the whole variable domain GAGVSQSPRYKVAKRGQDVALRCDPISGHVSLFWYQQALGQGPEFLTYFQNEAQLDKSGLPSDRFFAERPEGSVSTLKIQRTQQEDSAVYLCASSPEWALGAFFGQGTRLTVV.

This clonotype was seen a few times. The chain is built from TRBV9 and TRBJ2-5; D gene uncertain. This CDR3 has 13 amino acids. CDR1 and CDR2 (germline): SGDLS, YYNGEE. V shed 0 bases and J shed 5 bases, with 8 bases lying between them. The CDR3 DNA follows: TGTGCCAGCAGCGTAGGACTTATTGAGACCCAGTACTTC. Amino acid sequence: CASSVGLIETQYF.

This clonotype appeared a few times. This chain connects TRBV5-4 to TRBJ2-1; perhaps D is TRBD1 or TRBD2 (5 bases each). Germline V gene sequence: CDR1 SGHNT, CDR2 YYREEE (reference sequence). The CDR3 consists of 17 residues. Trimming removed 4 bases from V and 0 bases from J, with 17 bases in between. The CDR3 coding sequence is TGTGCCAGCAGCCCTCGGGGTGCAGGGAGCTCCTACAATGAGCAGTTCTTC. Its translation is CASSPRGAGSSYNEQFF.

This clonotype has ten or more counts. J is TRBJ2-2 and V is TRBV7-2, with TRBD2 matching 13 bases. Germline-derived CDR1 and CDR2 are SGHTA and FQGNSA. The V segment lost 5 bases and the J segment 5 bases; nucleotides outside the gene matches: 14. The CDR3 is 19 amino acids. The chain's CDR3 is CASSPLTGLAGLITGELFF. The CDR3 nucleotides read TGTGCCAGCAGCCCTTTAACGGGACTAGCGGGGCTGATAACCGGGGAGCTGTTTTTT.

This clonotype showed up many times. V is TRBV7-9 and J is TRBJ2-7; D may be TRBD1 (6 bases). The V end was cut by 5 bases, the J end by 5 bases, with 10 bases between. The germline V gene encodes CDR1 SEHNR and CDR2 FQNEAQ (reference sequence). The length of the CDR3 is 12 residues. The CDR3, as DNA: TGTGCCAGCAGCCCCAGGGGCCACGAGCAGTACTTC. Its translation: CASSPRGHEQYF.

This clonotype has at least ten counts. The chain employs TRBV20-1 and TRBJ1-2; no definite D call. The CDR3 is 12 amino acids. Germline V gene sequence: CDR1 DFQATT, CDR2 SNEGSKA (reference sequence). Trimming left V 6 bases short and J 4 bases short, with 12 bases between. In nucleotides, the CDR3 is TGCAGTGCCGCAGGAACTTCCTATGGCTACACCTTC. Translating gives CSAAGTSYGYTF.

Many counts were recorded for this clonotype. The chain couples TRBV9 to TRBJ1-1, with D unresolved. Germline-derived CDR1 and CDR2 are SGDLS and YYNGEE. V lost 7 bases and J 3 bases, leaving 10 bases between the germline ends. The CDR3 extends over 12 amino acids. The CDR3 DNA reads TGTGCCAGCGGTTATAAGGACACTGAAGCTTTCTTT. Translation: CASGYKDTEAFF.

This clonotype showed up many times. The CDR3 protein is CASSLGGNPDTQYF. The CDR3, as DNA: TGCGCCAGCAGCTTGGGGGGGAACCCAGATACGCAGTATTTT. V is TRBV5-1 and J is TRBJ2-3; D might be TRBD1 or TRBD2, each matching 5 bases. Germline values: CDR1 SGHRS, CDR2 YFSETQ. V lost 0 bases, J lost 4 bases, and 9 bases lay in between. The CDR3 extends over 14 amino acids.

The chain couples TRBV7-2 to TRBJ1-1, with a tentative D call TRBD1 (6 bases). V gave up 4 bases and J gave up 3 bases, with 9 bases separating them. The V gene's germline CDR1 is SGHTA and CDR2 FQGNSA. The CDR3 length is 13 residues. In DNA, the CDR3 is TGTGCCAGCAGCTCTACAGGGCACACTGAAGCTTTCTTT. This translates into CASSSTGHTEAFF.

This clonotype was observed a handful of times. V usage is TRBV7-2 and J usage is TRBJ1-5; possibly TRBD1 for D (6 bases). Germline CDR1 is SGHTA and CDR2 is FQGNSA. This CDR3 contains 16 residues. The ends were cut back, 0 bases at V and 3 bases at J, with 12 bases in the middle. CDR3 DNA sequence: TGTGCCAGCAGCTTAGCTACAGGGAATGTCAATCAGCCCCAGCATTTT. Protein product: CASSLATGNVNQPQHF.

The genes are TRBV9 and TRBJ2-1; D perhaps matches TRBD2 (7 bases). CDR1 is SGDLS, CDR2 YYNGEE, per germline. V dropped 3 bases and J dropped 6 bases, with 13 bases sitting between them. The length of the CDR3 is 14 residues. CDR3 sequence reads: CASSAVGGANEQFF. The CDR3 region has the DNA TGTGCCAGCAGCGCCGTGGGGGGGGCCAATGAGCAGTTCTTC.

CDR3 in amino acids: CSARDPDRGATEAFF. The CDR3, as DNA: TGCAGTGCTAGAGATCCCGACAGAGGAGCGACTGAAGCTTTCTTT. The chain recombines TRBV20-1 with TRBJ1-1; D might be TRBD1 (5 bases). Germline V gene lookup returns CDR1 DFQATT and CDR2 SNEGSKA (reference sequence). V lost 0 bases and J lost 5, with 16 bases in between. CDR3 length equals 15 residues.

This clonotype showed up just a few times. The DNA of the CDR3 is TGCGCCAGCAGCTTACGACAGTCCTACAATGAGCAGTTCTTC. Protein: CASSLRQSYNEQFF. The rearrangement joins TRBV5-1 to TRBJ2-1; weak D call: TRBD1 (5 bases). Trimming removed 2 bases from V and 1 base from J, with 7 bases in between. Germline V gene data show CDR1 as SGHRS and CDR2 as YFSETQ. The CDR3 loop spans 14 amino acids.